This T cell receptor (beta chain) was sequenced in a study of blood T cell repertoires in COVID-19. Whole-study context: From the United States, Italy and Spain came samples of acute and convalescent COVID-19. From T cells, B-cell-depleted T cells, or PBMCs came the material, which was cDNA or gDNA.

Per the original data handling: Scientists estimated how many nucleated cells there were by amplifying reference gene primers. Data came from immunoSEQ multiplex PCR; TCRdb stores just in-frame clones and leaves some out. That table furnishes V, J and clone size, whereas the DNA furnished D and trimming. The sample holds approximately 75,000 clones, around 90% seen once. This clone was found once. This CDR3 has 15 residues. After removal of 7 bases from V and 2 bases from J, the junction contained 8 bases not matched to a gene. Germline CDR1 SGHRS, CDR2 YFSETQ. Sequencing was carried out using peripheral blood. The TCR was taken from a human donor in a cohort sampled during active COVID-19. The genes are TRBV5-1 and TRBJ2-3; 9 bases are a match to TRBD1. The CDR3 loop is CASGGQGGSTDTQYF. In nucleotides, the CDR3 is TGCGCCAGCGGGGGACAGGGAGGCTCCACAGATACGCAGTATTTT.